Only a few counts were recorded for the clone carrying this TCR delta chain. The TCRdb protein, from a much larger clone, departs from this DNA's translation at residue 16, likely by read error; the protein shown derives from the DNA. TCRdb applied CATT to the multiplex PCR reads for clone calling. The sample has roughly 48,000 delta-chain clones; 1.6% are singletons. This sample was taken from a study of γδ T cells in repeated Plasmodium falciparum infection. Gammadelta T cells were flow-sorted from PBMC into Vgamma9/Vdelta2+ and Vdelta2-negative populations for bulk analysis. V was clipped by 0 bases and J by 1 base; unmatched bases: 33. This CDR3 is built from 26 residues. CDR1 TSWWSYY and CDR2 QGS come from the germline V gene.

Material for sequencing was gamma-delta T cells from blood. The chain uses TRDV1 and TRDJ1, with TRDD2 identical over 9 bases. The clonotype originates from a pool of human donors (malaria-infected and uninfected, not separated). CDR3 region: CALGELHTFLQTPYWVIQSCTDKLIF. The CDR3 bases are TGTGCTCTTGGGGAACTCCATACCTTCCTACAGACCCCGTACTGGGTGATACAGTCTTGCACCGATAAACTCATCTTT.